These T cell receptor beta chains were read from a single sample in a study of blood T cell repertoires in COVID-19. Sequencing used immunoSEQ multiplex PCR; TCRdb keeps in-frame clones, though not all of them. The sample has over 85,000 clones; about 90% are singletons. Sequenced input: peripheral blood. These receptors originate from a male donor with acute or convalescent COVID-19. CDR3s include the opening cysteine and the closing phenylalanine or tryptophan. A D gene is named only where the DNA matches it firmly. Not every row has a clone size; where given, it reads once, few, many or a size class.

v_call,d_call,clone_size,j_call,cdr3_aa,cdr3_nt
TRBV4-1,.,.,TRBJ1-1,CASSQLGGYGTEAFF,TGCGCCAGCAGCCAGTTGGGGGGGTATGGGACTGAAGCTTTCTTT
TRBV2,.,.,TRBJ1-1,CASTRVMNTEAFF,TGTGCCAGCACCCGGGTCATGAACACTGAAGCTTTCTTT
TRBV18,TRBD1,.,TRBJ2-1,CASSQTGQIIYNEQFF,TGTGCCAGCTCACAAACGGGACAGATAATCTACAATGAGCAGTTCTTC
TRBV5-6,TRBD2,.,TRBJ2-1,CASSPRTSGYNEQFF,TGTGCCAGCAGCCCTAGGACTAGCGGCTACAATGAGCAGTTCTTC
TRBV7-9,TRBD1,.,TRBJ1-3,CASSWGTDGNTIYF,TGTGCCAGCAGCTGGGGGACAGATGGAAACACCATATATTTT
TRBV21-1,.,.,TRBJ2-3,CASPSRTSTDTQYF,TGTGCCTCCCCTAGCCGGACTAGCACAGATACGCAGTATTTT
TRBV13,.,.,TRBJ2-7,CASSVGQGSIYEQYF,TGTGCCAGCAGCGTGGGGCAGGGTTCTATCTACGAGCAGTACTTC
TRBV5-4,.,.,TRBJ1-6,CASSRQEDSPLHF,TGTGCCAGCAGCCGCCAGGAGGATTCACCCCTCCACTTT
TRBV15,TRBD1,.,TRBJ1-2,CATSRGGGAGEGYTF,TGTGCCACCAGCAGAGGAGGGGGCGCGGGTGAGGGCTACACCTTC
TRBV7-8,.,.,TRBJ2-5,CASSLLSQGRETQYF,TGTGCCAGCAGCCTCCTCTCACAGGGTAGGGAGACCCAGTACTTC
TRBV9,TRBD1,.,TRBJ2-7,CASSVSRGQGYSSEQYF,TGTGCCAGCAGCGTTAGCAGGGGACAGGGGTATTCGAGTGAGCAGTACTTC
TRBV15,.,.,TRBJ2-5,CATSRDLVEETQYF,TGTGCCACCAGCAGAGATTTAGTGGAGGAGACCCAGTACTTC
TRBV19,TRBD1,once,TRBJ2-2,CASSTPGQGHANTGELFF,TGTGCCAGTAGTACACCGGGACAGGGGCACGCGAACACCGGGGAGCTGTTTTTT
TRBV12-3/TRBV12-4,.,.,TRBJ2-3,CASSLSQGDTQYF,TGTGCCAGCAGTTTAAGCCAGGGGGATACGCAGTATTTT
TRBV7-2,TRBD1,.,TRBJ1-1,CASSRGQPPNNEAFF,TGTGCCAGCAGCCGGGGACAGCCCCCGAACAATGAAGCTTTCTTT